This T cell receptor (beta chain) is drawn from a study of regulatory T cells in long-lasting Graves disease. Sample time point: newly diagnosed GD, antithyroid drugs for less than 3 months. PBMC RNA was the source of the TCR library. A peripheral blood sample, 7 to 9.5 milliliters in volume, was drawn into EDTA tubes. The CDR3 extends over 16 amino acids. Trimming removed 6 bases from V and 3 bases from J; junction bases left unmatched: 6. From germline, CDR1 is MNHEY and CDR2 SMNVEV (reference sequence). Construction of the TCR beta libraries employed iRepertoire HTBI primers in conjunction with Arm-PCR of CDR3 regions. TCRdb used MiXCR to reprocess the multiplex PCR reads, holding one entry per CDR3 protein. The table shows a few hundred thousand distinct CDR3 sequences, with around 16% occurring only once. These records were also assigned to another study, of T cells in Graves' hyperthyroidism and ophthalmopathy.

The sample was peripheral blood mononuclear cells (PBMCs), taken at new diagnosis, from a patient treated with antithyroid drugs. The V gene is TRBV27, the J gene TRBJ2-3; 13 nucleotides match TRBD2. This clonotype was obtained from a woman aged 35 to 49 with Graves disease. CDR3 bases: TGTGCCAGCAGGGGACTAGCGGGAAGAAAGACAGATACGCAGTATTTT. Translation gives CASRGLAGRKTDTQYF.